These T cell receptor beta chains were read from a single sample in a study of technical replicates of blood from four donors. Some clones are missing from TCRdb's copy, which holds only in-frame ones; the method was immunoSEQ multiplex PCR. The sample lists about 9,400 clones; around 92% were seen once. Sequencing input: PBMCs. The receptors shown here come from a human donor in good health. Both conserved end residues are part of each CDR3. D genes are given only for firm matches. Where a row states a size, it is once, few, many or the class of an expanded clone; other rows omit it.

j_call clone_size cdr3_length v_call d_call cdr3_nt cdr3_aa
TRBJ2-1 . 15 TRBV15 . TGTGCCACCAGCAGAGAGGCGGGGTCCTACAATGAGCAGTTCTTC CATSREAGSYNEQFF
TRBJ1-4 . 10 TRBV6-9 . TGTGCCAGCACCCGTGAAAAACTGTTTTTT CASTREKLFF
TRBJ2-2 . 14 TRBV2 TRBD2 TGTGCCTCCCAGCGGGAGTCGTCCACCGGGGAGCTGTTTTTT CASQRESSTGELFF
TRBJ1-1 . 13 TRBV11-2 . TGTGCCAGCAGCTTTCCAGTGAACACTGAAGCTTTCTTT CASSFPVNTEAFF
TRBJ2-7 once 12 TRBV2 TRBD2 TGTGCCAGCAGTTCTAGCGGCTACGAGCAGTACTTC CASSSSGYEQYF
TRBJ2-2 . 14 TRBV6-1 . TGTGCCAGCAGCCTGGGGCTAGCGAACGGGGAGCTGTTTTTT CASSLGLANGELFF
TRBJ2-1 . 17 TRBV27 TRBD1 TGTGCCAGCAGTTACAGGGGGCGCCTCGGGTTCTACAATGAGCAGTTCTTC CASSYRGRLGFYNEQFF
TRBJ2-7 . 13 TRBV28 . TGTGCCAGCAGGATGGGCGTAGCCTACGAGCAGTACTTC CASRMGVAYEQYF
TRBJ2-7 . 14 TRBV6-6 . TGTGCCAGCAGGCGGGGCGTGGAGAGCTACGAGCAGTACTTC CASRRGVESYEQYF
TRBJ1-3 once 13 TRBV7-3 . TGTGCCAGCAGCACGGACATTGGAAACACCATATATTTT CASSTDIGNTIYF
TRBJ1-4 . 15 TRBV28 TRBD1 TGTGCCAGCAGTTCAGGGGGCACGGCTAATGAAAAACTGTTTTTT CASSSGGTANEKLFF
TRBJ2-3 . 14 TRBV5-1 . TGCGCCAGCAGCCTGGACGGGAGTGCAGATACGCAGTATTTT CASSLDGSADTQYF
TRBJ2-5 . 15 TRBV9 . TGTGCCAGCAGCGTAGACGCGGGCGGGCAAGAGACCCAGTACTTC CASSVDAGGQETQYF
TRBJ2-7 . 16 TRBV7-9 TRBD1 TGTGCCAGCAGCGACCGGGACAGGGGGGGCAGCGACGAGCAGTACTTC CASSDRDRGGSDEQYF
TRBJ2-7 . 15 TRBV5-1 . TGCGCCAGTAAACGGACAGCCGGTACCTCCTACGAGCAGTACTTC CASKRTAGTSYEQYF
TRBJ2-3 . 13 TRBV5-1 TRBD1 TGCGCCAGCTTCGACAGGGCCCCAGATACGCAGTATTTT CASFDRAPDTQYF
TRBJ1-2 . 11 TRBV30 . TGTGCCTGGAGCGGTGGGCGAGGCTACACCTTC CAWSGGRGYTF
TRBJ2-1 . 15 TRBV4-2 . TGTGCCAGCAGCCAAGCCCTACTAGACTACAATGAGCAGTTCTTC CASSQALLDYNEQFF
TRBJ1-1 . 13 TRBV7-9 TRBD1 TGTGCCAGCAGCCATGACAGGGGATCGTATGCTTTCTTT CASSHDRGSYAFF
TRBJ2-3 . 12 TRBV29-1 . TGCAGCGGGGGGACTCCTTCAGATACGCAGTATTTT CSGGTPSDTQYF
TRBJ1-2 . 13 TRBV9 . TGTGCCAGCACGGCAGGGGAGAACTATGGCTACACCTTC CASTAGENYGYTF
TRBJ2-4 . 13 TRBV11-2 . TGTGCCAGCTTAAGCGGTTCCAAAAACATTCAGTACTTC CASLSGSKNIQYF
TRBJ1-1 . 12 TRBV18 . TGTGCCAGCTCACCGAGGGTTCCTGAAGCTTTCTTT CASSPRVPEAFF
TRBJ1-2 . 12 TRBV12-2 . TGTGCAAGTCGCTACAGGGTTTATGGCTACACCTTC CASRYRVYGYTF
TRBJ2-7 . 12 TRBV10-3 . TGTGCCATCAGTCGCAGCTCCTACGAGCAGTACTTC CAISRSSYEQYF
TRBJ2-5 . 14 TRBV15 . TGTGCCACCAGCAGAGACAGGGGACAAGAGACCCAGTACTTC CATSRDRGQETQYF
TRBJ1-5 . 17 TRBV28 TRBD1 TGTGCCAGCAGTTCCGGACAGGGAAATTGGGTTCATCAGCCCCAGCATTTT CASSSGQGNWVHQPQHF
TRBJ2-1 . 17 TRBV4-2 . TGTGCCAGCAGCCCCTATCGGACTCGCCTACGGCACAATGAGCAGTTCTTC CASSPYRTRLRHNEQFF
TRBJ2-7 . 13 TRBV30 . TGTGCCTGGGGGACCGGGACACCCTACGAGCAGTACTTC CAWGTGTPYEQYF
TRBJ2-5 . 15 TRBV13 TRBD2 TGTGCCAGCAGCCAAGGGACTAGCGGGGGTTTAACCCAGTACTTC CASSQGTSGGLTQYF
TRBJ2-1 . 12 TRBV2 TRBD1 TGTGCCAGCAGTCGAAGGACAGGTGGGCAGTTCTTC CASSRRTGGQFF
TRBJ2-2 . 16 TRBV28 . TGTGCCAGCAGTTTACCGGACAGCACGAACACCGGGGAGCTGTTTTTT CASSLPDSTNTGELFF
TRBJ1-3 . 15 TRBV28 TRBD1 TGTGCCAGCAGTGCCCAGGGACAGTATGGAAACACCATATATTTT CASSAQGQYGNTIYF
TRBJ1-6 . 16 TRBV30 . TGTGCCTGGAGTGCAGGGGAGGGATCCTATAATTCACCCCTCCACTTT CAWSAGEGSYNSPLHF
TRBJ1-1 . 14 TRBV18 . TGTGCCAGCTCAGACATCGAGGGGAACACTGAAGCTTTCTTT CASSDIEGNTEAFF
TRBJ2-1 . 15 TRBV7-9 TRBD2 TGTGCCAGCAGGAACCTGGCGGGAGCTTACAATGAGCAGTTCTTC CASRNLAGAYNEQFF
TRBJ1-1 . 14 TRBV10-2 . TGCGCCAGCAGTGTAAGGTTAGGGAGCACTGAAGCTTTCTTT CASSVRLGSTEAFF
TRBJ2-1 . 13 TRBV27 . TGTGCCAGCAGTCGCCTAGGCCGGAATGAGCAGTTCTTC CASSRLGRNEQFF
TRBJ1-1 . 13 TRBV2 . TGTGCCAGCTTGGTAGACATGAACACTGAAGCTTTCTTT CASLVDMNTEAFF
TRBJ2-7 . 15 TRBV28 . TGTGCCAGCAGTTTACCGGGGAGCGGAAACTACGAGCAGTACTTC CASSLPGSGNYEQYF
TRBJ2-7 . 13 TRBV28 . TGTGCCAGCAGTTTCGGGGGCTCCTACGAGCAGTACTTC CASSFGGSYEQYF
TRBJ2-1 . 17 TRBV7-9 TRBD2 TGTGCCAGCAGCTTAGTTGGGACTAGCGGGAGTTACAATGAGCAGTTCTTC CASSLVGTSGSYNEQFF
TRBJ2-7 . 17 TRBV4-2 . TGTGCCAGCAGCCAGGTAAAGACGGGGTATGACGCCTACGAGCAGTACTTC CASSQVKTGYDAYEQYF
TRBJ1-1 . 13 TRBV18 . TGTGCCAGCTCACAGGGGAAAAACACTGAAGCTTTCTTT CASSQGKNTEAFF
TRBJ2-7 . 15 TRBV28 TRBD2 TGTGCCAGCAACACTTTAGGTGGCGGGAGTTACGAGCAGTACTTC CASNTLGGGSYEQYF
TRBJ1-5 . 14 TRBV27 TRBD1 TGTGCCAGCAGCGACAGGGGCCTCAATCAGCCCCAGCATTTT CASSDRGLNQPQHF
TRBJ1-1 . 14 TRBV7-9 . TGTGCCAGCAGCTTGGTGGGGGGGATCACTGAAGCTTTCTTT CASSLVGGITEAFF
TRBJ1-1 . 15 TRBV6-5 TRBD1 TGTGCCAGCAGTACACAGGGGGGAGTGAACACTGAAGCTTTCTTT CASSTQGGVNTEAFF
TRBJ2-5 . 14 TRBV2 . TGTGCCAGCAGTGGAGGTACCATCGGGGAGACCCAGTACTTC CASSGGTIGETQYF
TRBJ2-7 . 16 TRBV23-1 TRBD2 TGCGCCAGCAGTCACCACACTAGCGGGAGATTCCACGAGCAGTACTTC CASSHHTSGRFHEQYF
TRBJ2-3 once 14 TRBV5-1 TRBD1 TGCGCCAGCAGCCGGGACAGGGAAACAGATACGCAGTATTTT CASSRDRETDTQYF
TRBJ1-1 . 14 TRBV5-1 . TGCGCCAGCAGCTTGGCCACAGGGAACACTGAAGCTTTCTTT CASSLATGNTEAFF
TRBJ1-1 . 16 TRBV7-3 . TGTGCCAGCAGCTTCCCCTCCGTGTTGGGAGTCTCTGAAGCTTTCTTT CASSFPSVLGVSEAFF
TRBJ2-3 . 16 TRBV19 TRBD2 TGTGCCAGTAGTGACCAACTAGCGGGAGGTGCGGATACGCAGTATTTT CASSDQLAGGADTQYF
TRBJ1-4 . 16 TRBV4-2 . TGTGCCAGCAGCCAAGATGTCGGCCAAGGAGTTGAAAAACTGTTTTTT CASSQDVGQGVEKLFF
TRBJ2-7 . 14 TRBV6-5 TRBD2 TGTGCCAGCAGTTACGGGAGGGCCGAGTACGAGCAGTACTTC CASSYGRAEYEQYF
TRBJ1-1 . 14 TRBV5-4 . TGTGCCAGCAGCTTAAGGGGAATGGGCACTGAAGCTTTCTTT CASSLRGMGTEAFF
TRBJ2-7 . 16 TRBV5-4 . TGTGCCAGCACCAAGGGGGGGGCTGGCAATTCCTACGAACAGTACTTC CASTKGGAGNSYEQYF
TRBJ1-4 . 13 TRBV6-1 . TGTGCCAGCAGGCAGGGCAATAATGAAAAACTGTTTTTT CASRQGNNEKLFF
TRBJ2-3 . 17 TRBV11-3 . TGTGCCAGCAGCTTAGGGGACTCTGTTATTTCGACTGATACGCAGTATTTT CASSLGDSVISTDTQYF